This T cell receptor (beta chain) was captured in a study of blood T cell repertoires in COVID-19 (dated by TCRdb to the early 2020s). Background for the entire study: For ImmuneRACE Cohort 3, a participant was defined as recovered based on two consecutive negative NP/OP PCR tests, clearance by a healthcare professional, or resolution of symptoms. Samples from collaborators originated in the United States, Italy and Spain and spanned both the acute and convalescent phases of COVID-19. The prospective study material was composed of cDNA or gDNA derived from T cells, B-cell-depleted T cells, or PBMCs. The dataset comprised deeply sampled blood TCRbeta repertoires from subjects exposed to, actively infected with, or recovered from COVID-19. The repertoires were released in a freely available public database intended as a resource for research on the immune response to SARS-CoV-2. The samples were drawn from the first 160 participants of the ongoing ImmuneRACE study and from 1,200 or so subjects provided by 6 global collaborators. Nearly every sample came with metadata listing a de-identified subject ID, COVID-19 status, age in years and sex. Where available, HLA class I and class II types were taken from metadata supplied by the sample provider and were not determined by assay-based typing.

There are 16 amino acids in the CDR3, from cysteine to phenylalanine inclusive. Only the CDR3 region is kept as DNA, spanning 48 bases read in frame from base 1. Taken from the germline V gene, the CDR1 and CDR2 loops are SGHTA and FQGTGA. Here V drops 0 bases and J drops 6 bases, and the junction holds 7 bases not matched to any gene. The immunoSEQ Assay, a bias-controlled multiplex PCR, was used to amplify TCRbeta CDR3 regions from genomic DNA. Per the source publication's procedure: The number of nucleated cells in each sample was estimated by amplification of reference gene primers within the assay. Sequence reads were collapsed and filtered to measure the absolute abundance of every unique TCRbeta CDR3 rearrangement. For each sample, productive Simpson clonality was calculated as the square root of Simpson's diversity index across productive rearrangements. The table comes from immuneACCESS by way of TCRdb, which keeps in-frame sequences with V and J called. Part of the clones is missing from these tables; in studies checked, under half for an unresolved V gene and the rest for unknown reasons. V and J calls and clone size come straight from that table; D and trimming were deduced from the DNA. The sample table shows about 170,000 clones, and 65% to 80% are seen once. The ten biggest clones cover under 20% of the sample.

Study-level results and caveats: The amount of clinical and demographic metadata varied by source and participant and was provided uncurated.

This clone was seen a few times. Its antigen is still unknown. Base qualities are not provided; no much larger clone lies one nucleotide away. Participants in the prospective study were aged 18 to 89 years, lived in some 24 United States geographic areas, and enrolled through a virtual design. In the prospective study, cohorts were assigned on the basis of participant-reported clinical history obtained from a screening survey and a study questionnaire. Mobile phlebotomists in the prospective study collected whole blood, serum and a nasopharyngeal or oropharyngeal swab from every participant. Prospective study participants could optionally give additional blood draws and questionnaires over an approximately 2-month period. Blood samples from the prospective study were shipped frozen or at room temperature prior to DNA extraction.

Sequencing was performed on PBMCs or T cells enriched from blood (not recorded which). The sequence joins TRBV7-3 to TRBJ2-1, with 8 bases aligning to TRBD2. This clonotype was obtained from a woman in her 70s in a cohort exposed to, infected with or recovered from COVID-19 (not recorded which). The DNA is as follows: TGTGCCAGCAGCTTAACTTCGGGACTAGGATCCAATGAGCAGTTCTTC. Its translation reads: CASSLTSGLGSNEQFF.